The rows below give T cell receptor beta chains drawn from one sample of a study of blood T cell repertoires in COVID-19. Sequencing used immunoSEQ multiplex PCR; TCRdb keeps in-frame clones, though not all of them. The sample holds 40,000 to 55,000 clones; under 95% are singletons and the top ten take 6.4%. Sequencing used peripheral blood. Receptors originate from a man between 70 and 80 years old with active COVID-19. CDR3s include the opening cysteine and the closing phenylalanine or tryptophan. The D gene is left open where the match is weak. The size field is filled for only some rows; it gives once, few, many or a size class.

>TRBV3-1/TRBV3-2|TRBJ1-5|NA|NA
TGTGCCAGCAGCCAAGATTTTGGGGGGGACCAGCCCCAGCATTTT
CASSQDFGGDQPQHF
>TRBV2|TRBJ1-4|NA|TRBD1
TGTGCCAGCAGTGTACAGGGGTCACGGAATGAAAAACTGTTTTTT
CASSVQGSRNEKLFF
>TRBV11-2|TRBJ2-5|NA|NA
TGTGCCAGCAGTGGAAAAAACAGGGATGAGACCCAGTACTTC
CASSGKNRDETQYF
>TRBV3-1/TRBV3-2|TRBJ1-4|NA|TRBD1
TGTGCCAGCAGGTCGACAGGGACGAATGAAAAACTGTTTTTT
CASRSTGTNEKLFF
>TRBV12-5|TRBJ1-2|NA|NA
TGTGCTAGTGGTTTGGAACAGACCTATGGCTACACCTTC
CASGLEQTYGYTF
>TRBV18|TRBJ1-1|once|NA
TGTGCCAGCTCTTATGAGGGTAATATGAACACTGAAGCTTTCTTT
CASSYEGNMNTEAFF
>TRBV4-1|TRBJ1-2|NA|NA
TGCGCCAGCAGCCAAGGTTTGATTGACAGGTTCGATGGCTACACCTTC
CASSQGLIDRFDGYTF
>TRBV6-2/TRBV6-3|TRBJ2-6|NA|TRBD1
TGTGCCAGCAGCGGGGACGACAGGGGAAGAGGTGGGGCCAACGTCCTGACTTTC
CASSGDDRGRGGANVLTF
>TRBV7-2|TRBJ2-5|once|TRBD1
TGTGCCAGCAGCACCGGGACAGTACAAGAGACCCAGTACTTC
CASSTGTVQETQYF
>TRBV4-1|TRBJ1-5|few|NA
TGCGCCAGCAGCCAGGGCCATAGCAATCAGCCCCAGCATTTT
CASSQGHSNQPQHF
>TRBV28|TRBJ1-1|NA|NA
TGTGCCACTCGGACAGCGCTTTGGGAAGAAGCTTTCTTT
CATRTALWEEAFF
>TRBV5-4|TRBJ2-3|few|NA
TGTGCCAGCAGCCCTAGCCTTATGACTAGCACAGATACGCAGTATTTT
CASSPSLMTSTDTQYF
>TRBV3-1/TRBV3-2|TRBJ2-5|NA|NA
TGTGCCACCACTTTCCAAGAGACCCAGTACTTC
CATTFQETQYF
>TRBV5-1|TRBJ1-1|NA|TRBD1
TGCGCCAGCAGCTTCGGTTCCGGGACAGGGCAAACTGAAGCTTTCTTT
CASSFGSGTGQTEAFF
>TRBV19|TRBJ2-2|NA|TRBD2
TGTGCCAGTAGTATAGATTCTAGGGGAGGGCCCGGGGAGCTGTTTTTT
CASSIDSRGGPGELFF
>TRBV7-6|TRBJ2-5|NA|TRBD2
TGTGCCAGCAGCTTATCGGACATTGGGACTAGCGGGGGGGTCGAGACCCAGTACTTC
CASSLSDIGTSGGVETQYF
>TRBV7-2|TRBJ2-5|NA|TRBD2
TGTGCCAGCAGCTTAGGAGGACTAGCGGGGGGAGGGGTTGAGACCCAGTACTTC
CASSLGGLAGGGVETQYF
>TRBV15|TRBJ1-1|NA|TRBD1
TGTGCCACCGAGAAACCAGGGGGCCCGAACACTGAAGCTTTCTTT
CATEKPGGPNTEAFF
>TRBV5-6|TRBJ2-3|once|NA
TGTGCCAGCAGCCTCGGGGGGCTCCGAGCAGATACGCAGTATTTT
CASSLGGLRADTQYF
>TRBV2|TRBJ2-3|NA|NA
TGTGCCAGCAGAAAGGAGTACGGCACAGATACGCAGTATTTT
CASRKEYGTDTQYF
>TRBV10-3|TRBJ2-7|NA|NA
TGTGCCATCAGGGAGAGTTCAGACAGACTCTCCTACGAGCAGTACTTC
CAIRESSDRLSYEQYF